This T cell receptor (beta chain) originates from a study of OX40 agonist ivuxolimab in advanced cancers. The assay was immunoSEQ multiplex PCR, and TCRdb's table has in-frame clones only and misses some. The data show about 73,000 clones, about nine tenths seen once. Per germline, CDR1 LNHDA and CDR2 SQIVND (reference sequence). The CDR3 has 15 residues. The V and J ends lost 3 bases and 3 bases respectively, with 14 bases between them. The chain joins TRBV19 to TRBJ2-5; D uncertain. The input for sequencing was CD4+ or CD8+ T cells sorted from blood, taken in a trial of the OX40 agonist ivuxolimab. The source is an adult with an advanced solid tumor such as melanoma, head and neck, liver or kidney cancer. CDR3 nucleotide sequence: TGTGCCAGTAGTATTGAGACCGGTGGGAAAGAGACCCAGTACTTC. Protein product: CASSIETGGKETQYF.